Listed below are T cell receptor beta chains from one sample, sequenced in a study of blood T cell repertoires in COVID-19. The assay was immunoSEQ multiplex PCR, and TCRdb's table has in-frame clones only and misses some. The sample lists roughly 350,000 clones, around 85% occurring once. The specimen sequenced was peripheral blood. Source of these receptors: a woman in her late teens or twenties with acute or convalescent COVID-19. Each CDR3 is given with its conserved first and last residue. The D gene is left open where the match is weak. Expanded clones get a size class; other rows say once, few or many, or leave the size out.

TRBD1,TRBJ1-1,NA,TRBV19,14,CASGSRQGATEAFF,TGTGCCAGTGGGAGCCGACAGGGGGCAACAGAAGCTTTCTTT
TRBD1,TRBJ1-1,NA,TRBV4-1,18,CASSPRQGRGFLNTEAFF,TGCGCCAGCAGCCCCCGACAGGGTCGTGGGTTTTTGAACACTGAAGCTTTCTTT
NA,TRBJ2-4,NA,TRBV3-1/TRBV3-2,16,CASSPGPSGTKNIQYF,TGTGCCAGCAGCCCCGGCCCGAGCGGAACCAAAAACATTCAGTACTTC
NA,TRBJ1-6,NA,TRBV7-2,14,CASSSAVGQSPLHF,TGTGCCAGCAGCTCAGCTGTGGGGCAGTCACCCCTCCACTTT
NA,TRBJ1-5,NA,TRBV12-5,13,CASGSDSNQPQHF,TGTGCTAGTGGTTCAGATAGCAATCAGCCCCAGCATTTT
NA,TRBJ1-2,NA,TRBV28,18,CASSSPIYRAGTNYGYTF,TGTGCCAGCAGTTCCCCAATTTATCGGGCAGGGACAAACTATGGCTACACCTTC
NA,TRBJ2-7,NA,TRBV12-5,12,CASASGSYEQYF,TGTGCTAGTGCCTCCGGGAGCTACGAGCAGTACTTC
TRBD1,TRBJ1-6,once,TRBV11-2,14,CASSLTGQGSPLHF,TGTGCCAGCAGCCTCACGGGACAGGGCTCACCCCTCCACTTT
TRBD1,TRBJ2-7,NA,TRBV19,15,CASSIAGTGNYEQYF,TGTGCCAGTAGTATAGCCGGGACAGGGAACTACGAGCAGTACTTC
NA,TRBJ2-7,NA,TRBV5-5,15,CASSLAPATSYEQYF,TGTGCCAGCAGCTTGGCTCCTGCCACTTCCTACGAGCAGTACTTC
NA,TRBJ1-1,NA,TRBV13,17,CASSHYSRPGMNTEAFF,TGTGCCAGCAGCCACTACAGTAGGCCGGGAATGAACACTGAAGCTTTCTTT
TRBD1,TRBJ1-1,NA,TRBV10-3,14,CAAMTGGGNTEAFF,TGTGCCGCAATGACAGGGGGCGGGAACACTGAAGCTTTCTTT
NA,TRBJ2-1,NA,TRBV25-1,18,CASSSARKIGDADNEQFF,TGTGCCAGCAGTTCTGCTAGGAAGATTGGCGACGCCGACAATGAGCAGTTCTTC
TRBD2,TRBJ2-7,NA,TRBV24-1,15,CATSDRTSGSYEQYF,TGTGCCACCAGTGATCGGACTAGCGGGAGCTACGAGCAGTACTTC